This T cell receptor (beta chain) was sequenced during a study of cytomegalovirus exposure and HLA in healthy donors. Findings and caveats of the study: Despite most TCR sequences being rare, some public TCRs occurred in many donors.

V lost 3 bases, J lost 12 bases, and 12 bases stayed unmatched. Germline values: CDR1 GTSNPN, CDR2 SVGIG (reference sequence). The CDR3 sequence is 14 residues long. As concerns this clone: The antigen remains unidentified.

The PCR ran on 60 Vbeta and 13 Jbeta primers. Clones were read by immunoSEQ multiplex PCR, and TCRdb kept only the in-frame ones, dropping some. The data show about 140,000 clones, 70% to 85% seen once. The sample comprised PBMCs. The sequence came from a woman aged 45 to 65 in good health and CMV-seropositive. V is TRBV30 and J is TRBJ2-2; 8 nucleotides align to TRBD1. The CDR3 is CAWSTGGDRVKLFF. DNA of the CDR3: TGTGCCTGGAGCACAGGGGGAGATAGGGTAAAGCTGTTTTTT.